This is a list of T cell receptor beta chains from one sample in a study of shared clonotypes between healthy human individuals. This table comes from immunoSEQ multiplex PCR, and its TCRdb copy is limited to in-frame clones, with some not included. The top ten clones hold 0.9% to 1.3% of a sample with 2 million to 2.5 million clones, less than 95% of them seen once. Sample: naive CD8+ T cells sorted from blood. The origin of the receptors is a man aged 18 to 35 in good health. Both conserved end residues are part of each CDR3. The order of the fields is clone size, V gene, J gene, D gene, CDR3 protein, CDR3 DNA. The D gene is left open where the match is weak. Expanded clones get a size class; other rows say once, few or many, or leave the size out.

abundance: -
v_gene: TRBV6-5
j_gene: TRBJ2-7
d_gene: TRBD1
CDR3aa: CASSFGTGSYEQYF
CDR3nt: TGTGCCAGCAGTTTCGGGACAGGGTCCTACGAGCAGTACTTC

abundance: -
v_gene: TRBV10-3
j_gene: TRBJ1-1
d_gene: -
CDR3aa: CAISEIENTEAFF
CDR3nt: TGCGCCATCAGTGAGATTGAGAACACTGAAGCTTTCTTT

abundance: -
v_gene: TRBV5-4
j_gene: TRBJ1-5
d_gene: -
CDR3aa: CASSLQGGGQPQHF
CDR3nt: TGTGCCAGCAGCTTACAGGGAGGGGGTCAGCCCCAGCATTTT

abundance: -
v_gene: TRBV7-9
j_gene: TRBJ2-3
d_gene: -
CDR3aa: CASSLGADTQYF
CDR3nt: TGTGCCAGCAGCTTAGGAGCAGATACGCAGTATTTT

abundance: -
v_gene: TRBV6-5
j_gene: TRBJ2-7
d_gene: -
CDR3aa: CASSYGQGGSEQYF
CDR3nt: TGTGCCAGCAGTTACGGTCAAGGGGGTTCCGAGCAGTACTTC

abundance: -
v_gene: TRBV2
j_gene: TRBJ1-2
d_gene: -
CDR3aa: CASTDPRLYGYTF
CDR3nt: TGTGCCAGCACCGACCCCAGGTTATATGGCTACACCTTC

abundance: -
v_gene: TRBV2
j_gene: TRBJ2-5
d_gene: -
CDR3aa: CASSVKRAFQETQYF
CDR3nt: TGTGCCAGCAGTGTGAAGAGGGCATTCCAAGAGACCCAGTACTTC

abundance: -
v_gene: TRBV2
j_gene: TRBJ2-2
d_gene: -
CDR3aa: CASSLTENTGELFF
CDR3nt: TGTGCCAGCAGCCTGACAGAAAACACCGGGGAGCTGTTTTTT

abundance: -
v_gene: TRBV10-2
j_gene: TRBJ2-2
d_gene: TRBD2
CDR3aa: CASSELVAGEGTGELFF
CDR3nt: TGCGCCAGCAGTGAGTTGGTAGCGGGAGAGGGTACCGGGGAGCTGTTTTTT

abundance: -
v_gene: TRBV4-1
j_gene: TRBJ2-7
d_gene: TRBD1
CDR3aa: CASSQGQGALNEQYF
CDR3nt: TGCGCCAGCAGCCAAGGGCAGGGGGCGCTGAACGAGCAGTACTTC

abundance: -
v_gene: TRBV12-5
j_gene: TRBJ1-3
d_gene: -
CDR3aa: CASGLVERTGNTIYF
CDR3nt: TGTGCTAGTGGTTTGGTAGAGAGGACTGGAAACACCATATATTTT

abundance: -
v_gene: TRBV5-4
j_gene: TRBJ2-5
d_gene: -
CDR3aa: CASRGQVQETQYF
CDR3nt: TGTGCCAGCAGAGGACAAGTCCAAGAGACCCAGTACTTC

abundance: -
v_gene: TRBV7-9
j_gene: TRBJ2-7
d_gene: -
CDR3aa: CASSSARGEQYF
CDR3nt: TGTGCCAGCAGCTCAGCCAGGGGCGAGCAGTACTTC

abundance: -
v_gene: TRBV2
j_gene: TRBJ1-1
d_gene: TRBD1
CDR3aa: CASTYGTGLMNTEAFF
CDR3nt: TGTGCCAGCACATACGGGACAGGCCTGATGAACACTGAAGCTTTCTTT

abundance: once
v_gene: TRBV19
j_gene: TRBJ1-2
d_gene: TRBD1
CDR3aa: CASSVDREYYGYTF
CDR3nt: TGTGCCAGTAGTGTCGACAGGGAGTACTATGGCTACACCTTC

abundance: -
v_gene: TRBV5-6
j_gene: TRBJ2-5
d_gene: -
CDR3aa: CASSLATDSLTQETQYF
CDR3nt: TGTGCCAGCAGCTTGGCTACGGACAGCTTAACCCAAGAGACCCAGTACTTC

abundance: -
v_gene: TRBV7-9
j_gene: TRBJ2-5
d_gene: -
CDR3aa: CASSFGAAGFETQYF
CDR3nt: TGTGCCAGCAGCTTTGGGGCCGCAGGATTTGAGACCCAGTACTTC

abundance: -
v_gene: TRBV9
j_gene: TRBJ2-1
d_gene: TRBD1
CDR3aa: CASSDRDRGYNEQFF
CDR3nt: TGTGCCAGCAGCGACCGGGACAGGGGATACAATGAGCAGTTCTTC

abundance: -
v_gene: TRBV29-1
j_gene: TRBJ2-3
d_gene: -
CDR3aa: CSVEGGLARDTQYF
CDR3nt: TGCAGCGTTGAAGGCGGCCTAGCAAGAGATACGCAGTATTTT

abundance: -
v_gene: TRBV4-1
j_gene: TRBJ1-4
d_gene: -
CDR3aa: CASSQESATNEKLFF
CDR3nt: TGCGCCAGCAGCCAAGAGAGTGCAACTAATGAAAAACTGTTTTTT

abundance: -
v_gene: TRBV4-1
j_gene: TRBJ2-7
d_gene: -
CDR3aa: CASSQEGLGVVEQYF
CDR3nt: TGCGCCAGCAGCCAAGAAGGTCTAGGAGTAGTCGAGCAGTACTTC

abundance: -
v_gene: TRBV27
j_gene: TRBJ2-7
d_gene: -
CDR3aa: CASSPNQGYEQYF
CDR3nt: TGTGCCAGCAGTCCCAACCAGGGCTACGAGCAGTACTTC

abundance: -
v_gene: TRBV28
j_gene: TRBJ2-2
d_gene: -
CDR3aa: CASSFDRSNTGELFF
CDR3nt: TGTGCCAGCAGTTTTGACCGATCGAACACCGGGGAGCTGTTTTTT

abundance: -
v_gene: TRBV5-8
j_gene: TRBJ1-6
d_gene: TRBD1
CDR3aa: CASSTGTGGGMDSPLHF
CDR3nt: TGTGCCAGCAGCACAGGGACAGGGGGCGGGATGGATTCACCCCTCCACTTT

abundance: -
v_gene: TRBV5-6
j_gene: TRBJ2-3
d_gene: -
CDR3aa: CASSPIPGSGTDTQYF
CDR3nt: TGTGCCAGCAGCCCCATCCCAGGGTCGGGCACAGATACGCAGTATTTT

abundance: once
v_gene: TRBV28
j_gene: TRBJ1-6
d_gene: -
CDR3aa: CASSLEGSYNSPLHF
CDR3nt: TGTGCCAGCAGTTTGGAGGGATCCTATAATTCACCCCTCCACTTT

abundance: -
v_gene: TRBV19
j_gene: TRBJ2-1
d_gene: -
CDR3aa: CASSPRGLSYNEQFF
CDR3nt: TGTGCCAGTAGTCCCCGGGGGCTCTCCTACAATGAGCAGTTCTTC

abundance: -
v_gene: TRBV7-2
j_gene: TRBJ1-4
d_gene: -
CDR3aa: CASSISDSPNEKLFF
CDR3nt: TGTGCCAGCAGCATTTCGGACAGCCCGAATGAAAAACTGTTTTTT

abundance: -
v_gene: TRBV7-6
j_gene: TRBJ1-1
d_gene: -
CDR3aa: CASSTSPSLSNTEAFF
CDR3nt: TGTGCCAGCAGCACATCCCCGTCCCTATCGAACACTGAAGCTTTCTTT

abundance: -
v_gene: TRBV7-2
j_gene: TRBJ2-2
d_gene: -
CDR3aa: CASSLRAGELFF
CDR3nt: TGTGCCAGCAGCTTAAGAGCCGGGGAGCTGTTTTTT

abundance: -
v_gene: TRBV11-3
j_gene: TRBJ2-3
d_gene: TRBD2
CDR3aa: CASSHGTSGGTDTQYF
CDR3nt: TGTGCCAGCAGCCATGGGACTAGCGGGGGCACAGATACGCAGTATTTT

abundance: -
v_gene: TRBV9
j_gene: TRBJ2-7
d_gene: -
CDR3aa: CASGDLTYEQYF
CDR3nt: TGTGCCAGCGGGGACCTCACCTACGAGCAGTACTTC

abundance: -
v_gene: TRBV5-1
j_gene: TRBJ2-5
d_gene: -
CDR3aa: CASSLVGLGETQYF
CDR3nt: TGCGCCAGCAGCTTGGTAGGCCTAGGTGAGACCCAGTACTTC

abundance: -
v_gene: TRBV21-1
j_gene: TRBJ1-5
d_gene: -
CDR3aa: CASSKVRTGTGGYQPQHF
CDR3nt: TGTGCCAGCAGCAAAGTTAGGACCGGGACAGGGGGCTATCAGCCCCAGCATTTT

abundance: -
v_gene: TRBV4-1
j_gene: TRBJ2-7
d_gene: -
CDR3aa: CASSQVSSGNANYEQYF
CDR3nt: TGCGCCAGCAGCCAAGTGTCAAGCGGTAACGCTAATTACGAGCAGTACTTC

abundance: -
v_gene: TRBV2
j_gene: TRBJ1-5
d_gene: TRBD1
CDR3aa: CASSEAGTGNNQPQHF
CDR3nt: TGTGCCAGCAGTGAAGCCGGGACAGGGAACAATCAGCCCCAGCATTTT

abundance: -
v_gene: TRBV4-3
j_gene: TRBJ2-1
d_gene: -
CDR3aa: CASSQAGGFYNEQFF
CDR3nt: TGCGCCAGCAGCCAAGCAGGAGGATTTTACAATGAGCAGTTCTTC

abundance: -
v_gene: TRBV2
j_gene: TRBJ1-5
d_gene: TRBD1
CDR3aa: CANSLLGQGNQPQHF
CDR3nt: TGTGCCAACAGCCTTTTGGGACAGGGCAATCAGCCCCAGCATTTT

abundance: -
v_gene: TRBV4-1
j_gene: TRBJ1-2
d_gene: -
CDR3aa: CASSPATANYGYTF
CDR3nt: TGCGCCAGCAGCCCCGCGACAGCTAACTATGGCTACACCTTC

abundance: -
v_gene: TRBV27
j_gene: TRBJ2-3
d_gene: -
CDR3aa: CASSLLAPVSTDTQYF
CDR3nt: TGTGCCAGCAGTTTACTTGCCCCCGTAAGCACAGATACGCAGTATTTT

abundance: -
v_gene: TRBV28
j_gene: TRBJ1-2
d_gene: TRBD1
CDR3aa: CASSPRDSGGYGYTF
CDR3nt: TGTGCCAGCAGTCCACGGGATTCAGGGGGCTATGGCTACACCTTC

abundance: -
v_gene: TRBV30
j_gene: TRBJ2-7
d_gene: -
CDR3aa: CAWSVTAGNEQYF
CDR3nt: TGTGCCTGGAGTGTTACAGCCGGCAACGAGCAGTACTTC

abundance: -
v_gene: TRBV7-9
j_gene: TRBJ1-3
d_gene: TRBD1
CDR3aa: CASSMGQGDFGNTIYF
CDR3nt: TGTGCCAGCAGCATGGGACAGGGGGACTTTGGAAACACCATATATTTT

abundance: once
v_gene: TRBV5-1
j_gene: TRBJ1-5
d_gene: -
CDR3aa: CASSLTGNSNQPQHF
CDR3nt: TGCGCCAGCAGCTTGACGGGGAATAGCAATCAGCCCCAGCATTTT

abundance: -
v_gene: TRBV9
j_gene: TRBJ1-1
d_gene: -
CDR3aa: CASSVEGGSTEAFF
CDR3nt: TGTGCCAGCAGCGTAGAAGGTGGGTCCACTGAAGCTTTCTTT

abundance: -
v_gene: TRBV11-2
j_gene: TRBJ1-2
d_gene: TRBD1
CDR3aa: CASSLDPGTDYGYTF
CDR3nt: TGTGCCAGCAGCTTAGATCCCGGGACAGACTATGGCTACACCTTC

abundance: -
v_gene: TRBV5-1
j_gene: TRBJ2-1
d_gene: -
CDR3aa: CASSLTVNNEQFF
CDR3nt: TGCGCCAGCAGCCTAACAGTAAACAATGAGCAGTTCTTC

abundance: few
v_gene: TRBV10-1
j_gene: TRBJ1-2
d_gene: -
CDR3aa: CASSEGHDYGYTF
CDR3nt: TGCGCCAGCAGTGAGGGACACGACTATGGCTACACCTTC

abundance: -
v_gene: TRBV9
j_gene: TRBJ2-4
d_gene: -
CDR3aa: CASSPNGGWNQYF
CDR3nt: TGTGCCAGCAGCCCGAATGGGGGGTGGAATCAGTACTTC

abundance: once
v_gene: TRBV4-3
j_gene: TRBJ2-5
d_gene: TRBD2
CDR3aa: CASSLAYFGLAGGNQQETQYF
CDR3nt: TGCGCCAGCAGCCTCGCCTATTTCGGACTAGCGGGAGGGAATCAGCAAGAGACCCAGTACTTC

abundance: -
v_gene: TRBV28
j_gene: TRBJ1-6
d_gene: -
CDR3aa: CATGGAHLTYNSPLHF
CDR3nt: TGTGCCACTGGAGGGGCCCACCTCACCTATAATTCACCCCTCCACTTT

abundance: -
v_gene: TRBV4-1
j_gene: TRBJ1-1
d_gene: TRBD1
CDR3aa: CASSPHGQGNTEAFF
CDR3nt: TGCGCCAGCAGCCCGCACGGACAGGGGAACACTGAAGCTTTCTTT

abundance: -
v_gene: TRBV27
j_gene: TRBJ1-5
d_gene: -
CDR3aa: CASSFIGVTEPQHF
CDR3nt: TGTGCCAGCAGTTTCATCGGGGTGACTGAACCCCAGCATTTT

abundance: -
v_gene: TRBV2
j_gene: TRBJ1-1
d_gene: -
CDR3aa: CATSQGRSNTEAFF
CDR3nt: TGTGCAACTTCGCAGGGACGGTCGAACACTGAAGCTTTCTTT